A selection of T cell receptor beta chains follows, all from one sample in a study of T cells after posttransplantation cyclophosphamide. Libraries were prepared by immunoSEQ multiplex PCR; TCRdb keeps only in-frame clonotypes and omits some of them. Observed in the sample are around 35,000 clones, none of them singletons. The sample taken for sequencing was PBMCs. The receptors shown here come from a man under 40 in good health and a related stem cell transplant donor. The CDR3 runs from the conserved cysteine through the conserved F or W. Fields, in order: CDR3 protein, CDR3 DNA, V gene, D gene, clone size, J gene. The D gene is left open where the match is weak. Size values are once, few and many counts, or a class for expanded clones, and some rows have none.

CASSRTGGRETQYF,TGTGCCAGTAGTCGGACAGGGGGAAGAGAGACCCAGTACTTC,TRBV19,TRBD1,many,TRBJ2-5
CASSVVGRQGQGNEQFF,TGTGCCAGCAGCGTAGTTGGGCGGCAGGGGCAAGGCAATGAGCAGTTCTTC,TRBV9,-,many,TRBJ2-1
CASSLVSGGATNEKLFF,TGTGCCAGCAGCTTGGTTTCTGGAGGGGCAACTAATGAAAAACTGTTTTTT,TRBV5-6,-,many,TRBJ1-4
CASSGTVKTDANEKLFF,TGCGCCAGCAGTGGGACGGTTAAGACAGATGCCAATGAAAAACTGTTTTTT,TRBV10-1,-,many,TRBJ1-4
CASSLQGQNTDTQYF,TGTGCCAGCAGCCTCCAGGGACAGAACACAGATACGCAGTATTTT,TRBV9,TRBD1,few,TRBJ2-3
CASSPRDRSSGNTIYF,TGTGCCAGCTCACCTCGGGACAGGTCCTCTGGAAACACCATATATTTT,TRBV18,TRBD1,many,TRBJ1-3
CASRQAGGYTDTQYF,TGTGCCAGCAGGCAAGCGGGGGGCTACACAGATACGCAGTATTTT,TRBV6-2/TRBV6-3,TRBD2,many,TRBJ2-3
CASSLEDRPNTGELFF,TGTGCCAGCAGCTTAGAGGACAGGCCGAACACCGGGGAGCTGTTTTTT,TRBV13,TRBD1,many,TRBJ2-2
CASQYRQGLTEAFF,TGTGCCAGCCAATACCGACAGGGGTTGACTGAAGCTTTCTTT,TRBV2,TRBD1,many,TRBJ1-1
CASSPVGQGYNEQFF,TGTGCCAGCTCACCAGTTGGACAGGGCTACAATGAGCAGTTCTTC,TRBV18,TRBD1,many,TRBJ2-1
CASKVEVGANVLTF,TGTGCCAGCAAAGTCGAGGTCGGGGCCAACGTCCTGACTTTC,TRBV2,-,many,TRBJ2-6
CASSPQGALNTEAFF,TGTGCCAGCAGCCCACAGGGGGCTTTGAACACTGAAGCTTTCTTT,TRBV7-9,TRBD1,few,TRBJ1-1
CASSLGAGGRENEQFF,TGTGCCAGCAGCTTGGGGGCGGGGGGGAGAGAGAATGAGCAGTTCTTC,TRBV5-4,TRBD2,many,TRBJ2-1
CASSRPDRGQPQHF,TGTGCCAGCAGTCGGCCGGACAGGGGTCAGCCCCAGCATTTT,TRBV6-2/TRBV6-3,TRBD1,many,TRBJ1-5
CASSFGRDRVSYGYTF,TGTGCCAGCAGCTTTGGGCGGGACAGGGTTAGCTATGGCTACACCTTC,TRBV5-4,TRBD1,many,TRBJ1-2
CATLLQGDRDGYTF,TGTGCCACCCTATTACAGGGGGATCGGGATGGCTACACCTTC,TRBV6-1,TRBD1,many,TRBJ1-2
CASSRSGANVLTF,TGTGCCAGCAGCCGTTCGGGGGCCAACGTCCTGACTTTC,TRBV14,-,many,TRBJ2-6
CASSLSSLSYNEQFF,TGCGCCAGCAGCTTATCCTCTCTTTCCTACAATGAGCAGTTCTTC,TRBV5-1,-,many,TRBJ2-1
CASSRQAHSNQPQHF,TGTGCCAGTAGTAGACAGGCTCATAGCAATCAGCCCCAGCATTTT,TRBV19,-,many,TRBJ1-5
CASSPLGETQYF,TGTGCCAGCAGCCCCTTAGGGGAGACCCAGTACTTC,TRBV12-3/TRBV12-4,-,many,TRBJ2-5
CASSPSGNTEAFF,TGTGCCAGCAGTCCCTCGGGGAACACTGAAGCTTTCTTT,TRBV7-9,-,many,TRBJ1-1
CASSQEATDRSYEQYF,TGTGCCAGCAGCCAAGAAGCAACGGACAGGTCCTACGAGCAGTACTTC,TRBV4-2,TRBD1,many,TRBJ2-7
CASSPRLAGETQYF,TGTGCCAGCAGCCCCAGGCTAGCCGGGGAGACCCAGTACTTC,TRBV7-2,-,-,TRBJ2-5
CASSFQGSHGYTF,TGTGCCAGCAGCTTTCAGGGTTCCCATGGCTACACCTTC,TRBV5-6,-,few,TRBJ1-2
CATSEEGNTYNSPLHF,TGTGCCACCAGTGAAGAAGGCAACACCTATAATTCACCCCTCCACTTT,TRBV24-1,-,many,TRBJ1-6
CATSDLIWVWGGRNSPLHF,TGTGCCACCAGTGATTTGATATGGGTATGGGGGGGTCGCAATTCACCCCTCCACTTT,TRBV24-1,-,many,TRBJ1-6